What follows are 29 T cell receptor beta chains derived from one specimen sequenced in a study of a mutant IDH1 vaccine in newly diagnosed glioma. Described time point: baseline, week 1 (first vaccination visit). Treatment meaning: pre-vaccination baseline after standard-of-care therapy. Libraries were prepared by immunoSEQ multiplex PCR; TCRdb keeps only in-frame clonotypes and omits some of them. The sample has 85,000 to 100,000 clones, 83% seen once. This specimen consisted of PBMCs, obtained from a glioma patient treated with radiotherapy, temozolomide or both. The receptors were gathered from a woman aged 45-60 years with glioma.

This chain joins TRBV15 and TRBJ2-7; D is uncertain. Germline CDR1 reads LNHNV; CDR2 reads YYDKDF (reference sequence). The V end was cut by 3 bases, the J end by 3 bases, with 6 bases between. The CDR3 has 12 amino acids. CDR3 nucleotides: TGTGCCACCAGCAGGCCGTACTACGAGCAGTACTTC. Residues: CATSRPYYEQYF.

This clone was observed a single time. Written as DNA, the CDR3 is TGTGCCAGCAGAATACAGGGCTATGGCTACACCTTC. Amino acid sequence: CASRIQGYGYTF. The J gene is TRBJ1-2, the V gene TRBV2, with D possibly TRBD1 on 6 matching bases. Germline CDR1 SNHLY, CDR2 FYNNEI. Trimming removed 6 bases from V and 4 bases from J, with 9 bases in between. The CDR3 length is 12 residues.

This CDR3 reads CASSLGGTLARNEQFF. The CDR3 nucleotides are TGTGCCAGCAGCCTAGGGGGGACTTTAGCCCGGAATGAGCAGTTCTTC. V and J are TRBV7-9 and TRBJ2-1, with D possibly being TRBD1 or TRBD2 (6 bases each). In germline, CDR1 is SEHNR, CDR2 FQNEAQ (reference sequence). This CDR3 has 16 amino acids. Deletions cut 5 bases from V and 7 bases from J, with 21 bases between. Full variable domain (missing parts from reference TRBV7-9 and TRBJ2-1): DTGVSQNPRHKITKRGQNVTFRCDPISEHNRLYWYRQTLGQGPEFLTYFQNEAQLEKSRLLSDRFSAERPKGSFSTLEIQRTEQGDSAMYLCASSLGGTLARNEQFFGPGTRLTVL.

V gene TRBV18 combines with J gene TRBJ1-5; D perhaps matches TRBD1 (6 bases). The CDR3 sequence is 14 residues long. Trimming stripped 5 bases from V and 4 bases from J, with 12 bases between. The germline gives CDR1 KGHSH, CDR2 LQKENI. The CDR3 here is CASSMDRQNQPQHF. Written as DNA, the CDR3 is TGTGCCAGCTCAATGGACAGACAGAATCAGCCCCAGCATTTT.

The chain combines TRBV4-1 with TRBJ2-7; TRBD1 agrees at 7 bases. The CDR3 has 15 residues. The V gene end was trimmed by 4 bases and the J gene end by 1 base; junction bases not matched to a gene: 7. The germline V gene encodes CDR1 MGHRA and CDR2 YSYEKL. CDR3 sequence: CASSPGQVRSYEQYF. As DNA, the CDR3 is TGCGCCAGCAGCCCCGGACAGGTCAGATCCTACGAGCAGTACTTC.

V and J are TRBV6-5 and TRBJ1-1; unclear D gene. CDR3 length equals 14 residues. Trimming took 0 bases from V and 1 from J, leaving 6 bases between them. CDR1 and CDR2 (germline): MNHEY, SVGAGI. The CDR3 is CASSYSIPNTEAFF. The CDR3 region has the DNA TGTGCCAGCAGTTACTCGATCCCGAACACTGAAGCTTTCTTT.

The chain carries TRBV11-3 and TRBJ2-5, with 7 bases aligning to TRBD1. CDR1 is SGHNT, CDR2 YENEEA, per germline. J lost 3 bases, V lost 4 bases, and 14 bases had no gene match. The CDR3 spans 17 residues. The DNA for the CDR3 is TGTGCCAGCAGCTCCTGGACAGGCACGGGAAACGAAGAGACCCAGTACTTC. This encodes CASSSWTGTGNEETQYF.

The genes are TRBV29-1 and TRBJ2-3; the D is unclear. Germline CDR1 and CDR2: SQVTM and ANQGSEA. The CDR3 runs to 12 residues. The CDR3 DNA reads as TGCGGTGCAAGGATGCTCACAGATACGCAGTATTTT. It encodes CGARMLTDTQYF.

The V gene is TRBV7-8, the J gene TRBJ2-7; tentatively, D is TRBD1 (6 bases). The CDR3 length is 13 residues. V shed 3 bases and J shed 3 bases, with 9 bases lying between them. Per germline, CDR1 SGHVS and CDR2 FQNEAQ. CDR3 residues: CASSLYRVYEQYF. The CDR3 DNA reads TGTGCCAGCAGCTTGTACAGGGTCTACGAGCAGTACTTC.

This chain uses TRBV5-4 with TRBJ1-1; D not certain. The CDR3 extends over 12 amino acids. Germline assignment: CDR1 SGHNT and CDR2 YYREEE (reference sequence). V lost 4 bases and J lost 8, with 12 bases in between. The CDR3 nucleotides are TGTGCCAGCAGCCTCTTCAGTTCCGAAGCTTTCTTT. This translates into CASSLFSSEAFF.

V and J are TRBV25-1 and TRBJ2-3; D unclear. The germline V and J ends were trimmed by 3 bases and 11 bases, with 9 bases remaining between them. Germline CDR1 MGHDK, CDR2 SYGVNS. The CDR3 spans 11 residues. The CDR3 protein is CASSDLPGQYF. The CDR3 nucleotides are TGTGCCAGCAGTGACCTCCCGGGGCAGTATTTT.

The chain is built from TRBV30 and TRBJ2-3; TRBD2 matches 7 bases. There are 16 residues in the CDR3. Trimming removed 3 bases from V and 2 bases from J; junction bases left unmatched: 11. Germline lookup yields CDR1 GTSNPN and CDR2 SVGIG (reference sequence). The CDR3 sequence: CAWSGSRGTNTDTQYF. The CDR3 region has the DNA TGTGCCTGGAGCGGGTCGCGGGGGACTAACACAGATACGCAGTATTTT.

The chain recombines TRBV4-3 with TRBJ2-7, with TRBD1 matching 7 bases. This CDR3 region has 15 residues. The trim removed 0 bases at V and 5 bases at J, leaving 7 bases unmatched. The germline gives CDR1 LGHNA, CDR2 YSLEER. CDR3 nucleotide sequence: TGCGCCAGCAGCCAAGATTTGGCAGGGGGTAACGAGCAGTACTTC. Translation: CASSQDLAGGNEQYF.

The rearrangement joins TRBV4-2 to TRBJ1-1; D might be TRBD1 (5 bases). There are 13 residues in the CDR3. CDR1 is LGHNA and CDR2 is YNFKEQ in the germline V gene. Trimming removed 1 base from V and 8 bases from J, with 11 bases in between. Written as DNA, the CDR3 is TGTGCCAGCAGCCAAGTATATCGGGGGGAAGCTTTCTTT. Encoded protein: CASSQVYRGEAFF.

V and J are TRBV28 and TRBJ1-2; D might be TRBD1 (6 bases). The ends were cut back, 5 bases at V and 8 bases at J, with 15 bases in the middle. The germline V gene has CDR1 MDHEN and CDR2 SYDVKM. The CDR3 sequence is 13 residues long. This CDR3 is CASSLRDNTGYTF. CDR3 nucleotides: TGTGCCAGCAGTCTACGGGACAACACCGGCTACACCTTC.

This chain uses TRBV7-9 with TRBJ2-1; D is unresolved. There are 12 residues in the CDR3. V was shortened by 3 bases and J by 8 bases, with 8 bases between the two germline ends. From germline, CDR1 is SEHNR and CDR2 FQNEAQ (reference sequence). CDR3 nucleotides: TGTGCCAGCAGCTTGTTGAGTCATGAGCAGTTCTTC. Protein: CASSLLSHEQFF.

This chain uses TRBV6-6 with TRBJ1-2; D is perhaps TRBD1 (6 bases). CDR3 length equals 16 residues. The germline V gene has CDR1 MNHNY and CDR2 SVGAGI (reference sequence). V lost 2 bases and J 0 bases, leaving 13 bases between the germline ends. The CDR3 bases are TGTGCCAGCAGTTACGACAGGTCCTCAGCTAACTATGGCTACACCTTC. Translated: CASSYDRSSANYGYTF.

This clone is a singleton in its sample. The CDR3 reads CASSQRGTGTDTQYF. The CDR3 nucleotides read TGTGCCAGCAGTCAGCGGGGGACTGGCACAGATACGCAGTATTTT. The chain is built from TRBV9 and TRBJ2-3; 8 positions match TRBD2. CDR3 length: 15 amino acids. With 5 bases clipped from V and 1 base from J, the junction kept 6 bases outside the gene matches. Germline assignment: CDR1 SGDLS and CDR2 YYNGEE.

V and J are TRBV5-6 and TRBJ2-7; possibly TRBD1 or TRBD2 for D (6 bases each). Per the germline V gene, CDR1 is SGHDT and CDR2 is YYEEEE. Trimming shortened V by 0 bases and J by 7 bases, and 17 bases separated the two germline ends. The CDR3 extends over 15 amino acids. CDR3 residues: CASSLVGGGTGEQYF. DNA for the CDR3: TGTGCCAGCAGCTTGGTGGGGGGCGGCACGGGGGAGCAGTACTTC. Based on the CDR3 plus reference TRBV5-6 and TRBJ2-7, the full variable domain is DAGVTQSPTHLIKTRGQQVTLRCSPKSGHDTVSWYQQALGQGPQFIFQYYEEEERQRGNFPDRFSGHQFPNYSSELNVNALLLGDSALYLCASSLVGGGTGEQYFGPGTRLTVT.

This clone has a single count. CDR3: CASSPPNPPSLTDTQYF. In DNA form, the CDR3 reads TGTGCCAGCTCACCACCGAACCCTCCTAGCCTCACAGATACGCAGTATTTT. This chain joins TRBV18 and TRBJ2-3, with a weak D call TRBD2 (5 bases). The CDR3 has 17 residues. Trimming took 0 bases from V and 2 from J, leaving 15 bases between them. Germline V gives CDR1 KGHSH, CDR2 LQKENI.

The gene calls are TRBV6-6 and TRBJ1-4; D not resolved. The CDR3 consists of 16 residues. V dropped 6 bases and J dropped 0 bases, with 14 bases sitting between them. Germline V lookup: CDR1 MNHNY, CDR2 SVGAGI (reference sequence). DNA for the CDR3: TGTGCCAGCAGCCCCCTCGGCGGCGCAACTAATGAAAAACTGTTTTTT. The encoded protein is CASSPLGGATNEKLFF.

V usage is TRBV5-6 and J usage is TRBJ1-1, with D possibly matching TRBD1 (5 bases). CDR3 size: 13 residues. The germline V gene encodes CDR1 SGHDT and CDR2 YYEEEE. Trimming shortened V by 7 bases and J by 1 base, and 11 bases separated the two germline ends. For the CDR3, the DNA is TGTGCCAGCGGGGGAGTCGAGAACACTGAAGCTTTCTTT. It yields the protein CASGGVENTEAFF.

This chain connects TRBV18 to TRBJ1-6; 9 nucleotides line up with TRBD1. The V gene end was trimmed by 0 bases and the J gene end by 5 bases; junction bases not matched to a gene: 8. Germline CDR1 and CDR2: KGHSH and LQKENI. The CDR3 spans 18 residues. CDR3 in amino acids: CASSPPGQGILNNSPLHF. As DNA, the CDR3 is TGTGCCAGCTCACCACCCGGACAGGGGATATTGAATAATTCACCCCTCCACTTT.

This rearrangement joins TRBV5-1 to TRBJ2-5; no definite D call. Per the germline V gene, CDR1 is SGHRS and CDR2 is YFSETQ. The CDR3 totals 13 residues. The V end was cut by 1 base, the J end by 5 bases, with 9 bases between. CDR3 sequence: CASSLTDLETQYF. The DNA for the CDR3 is TGCGCCAGCAGCTTGACCGACTTGGAGACCCAGTACTTC. Full variable domain (outside the CDR3, taken from reference TRBV5-1 and TRBJ2-5): KAGVTQTPRYLIKTRGQQVTLSCSPISGHRSVSWYQQTPGQGLQFLFEYFSETQRNKGNFPGRFSGRQFSNSRSEMNVSTLELGDSALYLCASSLTDLETQYFGPGTRLLVL.

This chain links TRBV9 with TRBJ2-1; 15 bases are shared with TRBD2. This CDR3 has 20 amino acids. V lost 4 bases, J lost 7 bases, and 18 bases stayed unmatched. CDR1 and CDR2 (germline): SGDLS, YYNGEE. CDR3 protein: CASSPSGQAGLAGGHNEQFF. CDR3 DNA sequence: TGTGCCAGCAGCCCTTCAGGCCAAGCCGGACTAGCGGGGGGGCATAATGAGCAGTTCTTC.

This chain joins TRBV5-4 and TRBJ1-1; perhaps TRBD1 as D (5 bases). The CDR3 runs to 14 residues. The germline gives CDR1 SGHNT, CDR2 YYREEE (reference sequence). Trimming took 2 bases from V and 5 from J, leaving 13 bases between them. CDR3 region: CASSFDKGLTEAFF. The CDR3 DNA follows: TGTGCCAGCAGCTTTGATAAGGGGCTAACTGAAGCTTTCTTT.

The V and J genes are TRBV29-1 and TRBJ2-7; D call uncertain. V lost 6 bases and J 3 bases, leaving 9 bases between the germline ends. Germline V gene lookup returns CDR1 SQVTM and CDR2 ANQGSEA. The length of the CDR3 is 11 residues. The CDR3 protein is CSVNDDYEQYF. The CDR3 DNA sequence: TGCAGCGTAAACGATGACTACGAGCAGTACTTC.

This clone was seen more than once but under ten times. This chain uses TRBV18 with TRBJ1-2, with 7 positions matching TRBD1. CDR1 and CDR2 (germline): KGHSH, LQKENI. J gave up 0 bases and V 3 bases, and 7 bases lay outside the gene matches. CDR3 length equals 16 residues. The CDR3 region is CASSPKPDRANYGYTF. Here the CDR3 DNA reads TGTGCCAGCTCACCCAAACCCGACAGGGCTAACTATGGCTACACCTTC.

The chain links TRBV7-7 to TRBJ2-3; 7 nucleotides align to TRBD1. CDR3 size: 13 residues. V lost 6 bases and J lost 5; bases outside the gene matches: 5. Germline V gives CDR1 SSHAT, CDR2 FNYEAQ (reference sequence). CDR3 DNA: TGTGCCAGCAGTCGAACAGGGGTAGATACGCAGTATTTT. Translated: CASSRTGVDTQYF.